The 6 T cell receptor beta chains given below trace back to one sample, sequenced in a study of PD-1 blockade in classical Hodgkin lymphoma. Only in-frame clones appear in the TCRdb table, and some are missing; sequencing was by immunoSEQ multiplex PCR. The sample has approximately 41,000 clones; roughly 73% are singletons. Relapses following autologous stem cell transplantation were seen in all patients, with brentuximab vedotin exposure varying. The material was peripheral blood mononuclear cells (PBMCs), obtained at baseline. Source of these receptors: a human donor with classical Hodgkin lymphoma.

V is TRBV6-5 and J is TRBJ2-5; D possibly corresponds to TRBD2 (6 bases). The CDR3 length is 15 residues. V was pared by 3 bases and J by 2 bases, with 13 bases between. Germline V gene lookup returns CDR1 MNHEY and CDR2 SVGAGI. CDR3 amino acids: CASSYRSGLQETQYF. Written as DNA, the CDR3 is TGTGCCAGCAGTTATCGTTCGGGACTTCAAGAGACCCAGTACTTC.

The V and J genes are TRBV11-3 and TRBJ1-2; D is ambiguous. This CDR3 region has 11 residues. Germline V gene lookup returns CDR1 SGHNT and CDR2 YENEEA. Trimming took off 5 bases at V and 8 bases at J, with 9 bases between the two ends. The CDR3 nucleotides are TGTGCCAGCAGCCTCACGGGCGGCTACACCTTC. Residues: CASSLTGGYTF.

CDR3 nucleotides: TGTGCCAGCTCACCGAAAGGCACAGATACGCAGTATTTT. It yields the protein CASSPKGTDTQYF. The chain couples TRBV18 to TRBJ2-3; D is undetermined. The germline CDR1 and CDR2 sequences are KGHSH and LQKENI. The CDR3 sequence is 13 residues long. V was cut by 3 bases and J by 1 base, with 5 bases left in between.

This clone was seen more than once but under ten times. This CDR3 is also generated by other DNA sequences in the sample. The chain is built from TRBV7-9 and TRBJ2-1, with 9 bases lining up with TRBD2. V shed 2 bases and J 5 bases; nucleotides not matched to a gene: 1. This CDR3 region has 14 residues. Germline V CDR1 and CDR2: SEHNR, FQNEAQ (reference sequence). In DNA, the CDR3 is TGTGCCAGCAGCTTATTAGCGGGGGACAATGAGCAGTTCTTC. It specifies CASSLLAGDNEQFF.

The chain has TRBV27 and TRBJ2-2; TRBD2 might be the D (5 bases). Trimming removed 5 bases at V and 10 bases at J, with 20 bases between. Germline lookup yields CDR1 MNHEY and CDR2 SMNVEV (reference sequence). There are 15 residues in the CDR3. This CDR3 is CASSPYGVDFKELFF. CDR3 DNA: TGTGCCAGCAGTCCCTACGGGGTAGATTTCAAGGAGCTGTTTTTT.

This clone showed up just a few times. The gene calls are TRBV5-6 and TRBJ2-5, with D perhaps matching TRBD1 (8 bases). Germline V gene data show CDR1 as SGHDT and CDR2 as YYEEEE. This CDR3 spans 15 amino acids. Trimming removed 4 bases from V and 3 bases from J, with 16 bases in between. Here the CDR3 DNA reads TGTGCCAGCAGCACGGACAGGGAGGGAGAAGAGACCCAGTACTTC. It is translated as CASSTDREGEETQYF.